This T cell receptor (beta chain) was observed in a study of cytomegalovirus exposure and HLA in healthy donors. Whole-study results and caveats: Rare TCR sequences dominated, though some public TCRs recurred in many donors.

Trimming took 6 bases from V and 3 from J, leaving 9 bases between them. This CDR3 comprises 12 residues. CDR1 and CDR2 from the germline V gene are SGHRS and YFSETQ. This clone has just one count. The target antigen is unknown. Here immunoSEQ multiplex PCR was the method, and the copy in TCRdb shows in-frame clones only, minus some. The sample lists over 250,000 clones, roughly 90% occurring once. The donors were in the roughly 120-subject validation cohort, distinct from the 666-subject first cohort. The receptor was derived from a woman in her thirties in good health and CMV-seropositive. Sequencing used PBMCs. This chain uses TRBV5-1 with TRBJ1-1, with a weak D call TRBD1 (5 bases). The CDR3 spells CASTGGDTEAFF. The CDR3 DNA sequence: TGCGCCAGCACCGGAGGGGACACTGAAGCTTTCTTT.